This TCR beta chain was identified during a study of blood T cell repertoires in COVID-19. Study-wide context: Sample material is recorded as cDNA or gDNA derived from T cells, B-cell-depleted T cells, or PBMCs.

The repertoire was sequenced with immunoSEQ multiplex PCR; TCRdb's copy has only in-frame clones and lacks some. The sample carries 200,000 to 250,000 clones, around 84% recorded once. Looked up from germline, CDR1 is SGHVS and CDR2 is FNYEAQ. This CDR3 comprises 15 residues. V shed 5 bases and J 5 bases; nucleotides not matched to a gene: 9. This clonotype originated in a woman in her sixties who had recovered from COVID-19. Material for sequencing was peripheral blood. This chain connects TRBV7-6 to TRBJ2-1; 7 nucleotides align to TRBD1. The CDR3 nucleotides are TGTGCCAGCAGCGTTCCGGGACAGTACCACAATGAGCAGTTCTTC. This encodes CASSVPGQYHNEQFF.